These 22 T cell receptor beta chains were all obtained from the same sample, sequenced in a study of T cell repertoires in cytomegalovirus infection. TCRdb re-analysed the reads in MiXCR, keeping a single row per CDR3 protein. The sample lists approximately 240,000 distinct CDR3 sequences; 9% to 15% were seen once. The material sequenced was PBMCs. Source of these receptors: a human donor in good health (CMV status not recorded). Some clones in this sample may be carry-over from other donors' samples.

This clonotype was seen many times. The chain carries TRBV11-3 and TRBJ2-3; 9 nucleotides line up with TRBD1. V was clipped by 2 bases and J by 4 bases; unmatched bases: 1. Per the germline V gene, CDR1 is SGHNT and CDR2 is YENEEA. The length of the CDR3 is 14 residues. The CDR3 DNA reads TGTGCCAGCAGCTTAAGGACAGGGGCAGATACGCAGTATTTT. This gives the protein CASSLRTGADTQYF.

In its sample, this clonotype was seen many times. CDR3 nucleotide sequence: TGTGCCAGCAGCTCAGTAGGACTGGAGAAAGGTGGTGAGCAGTTCTTC. Translating gives CASSSVGLEKGGEQFF. This sequence joins TRBV7-2 and TRBJ2-1, with TRBD2 as a possible D gene (5 bases). This CDR3 contains 16 residues. The V gene's germline CDR1 is SGHTA and CDR2 FQGNSA. V lost 4 bases to trimming and J lost 9 bases, with 22 bases between them.

The CDR3, as DNA: TGCGCCAGCAGCGTGGGACTGATCTCTGGAAACACCATATATTTT. Its protein product is CASSVGLISGNTIYF. The V and J genes are TRBV5-1 and TRBJ1-3, with a possible D match to TRBD1 (5 bases). Germline V gene data show CDR1 as SGHRS and CDR2 as YFSETQ. The CDR3 has 15 amino acids. Trimming took off 4 bases at V and 0 bases at J, with 11 bases between the two ends. The full variable domain, with the rest looked up from reference TRBV5-1 and TRBJ1-3, is KAGVTQTPRYLIKTRGQQVTLSCSPISGHRSVSWYQQTPGQGLQFLFEYFSETQRNKGNFPGRFSGRQFSNSRSEMNVSTLELGDSALYLCASSVGLISGNTIYFGEGSWLTVV.

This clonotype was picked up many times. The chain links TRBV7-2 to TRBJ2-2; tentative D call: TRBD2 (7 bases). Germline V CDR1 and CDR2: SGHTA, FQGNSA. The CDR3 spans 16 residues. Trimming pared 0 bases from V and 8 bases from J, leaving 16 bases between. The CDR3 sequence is CASSLAGWTAGGELFF. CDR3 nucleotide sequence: TGTGCCAGCAGCTTAGCGGGGTGGACAGCGGGGGGGGAGCTGTTTTTT.

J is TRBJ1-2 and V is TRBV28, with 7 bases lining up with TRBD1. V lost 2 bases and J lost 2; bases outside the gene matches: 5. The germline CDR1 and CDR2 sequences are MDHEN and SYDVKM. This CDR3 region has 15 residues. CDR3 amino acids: CASSLPSGQNYGYTF. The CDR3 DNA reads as TGTGCCAGCAGTTTACCCTCGGGACAGAACTATGGCTACACCTTC.

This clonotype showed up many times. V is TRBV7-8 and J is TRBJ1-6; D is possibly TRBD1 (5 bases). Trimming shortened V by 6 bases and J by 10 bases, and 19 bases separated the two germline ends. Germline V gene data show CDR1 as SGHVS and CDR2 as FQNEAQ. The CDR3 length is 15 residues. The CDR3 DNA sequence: TGTGCCAGCAGACCTCAGGGCGTAACGGAATCACCCCTCCACTTT. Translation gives CASRPQGVTESPLHF.

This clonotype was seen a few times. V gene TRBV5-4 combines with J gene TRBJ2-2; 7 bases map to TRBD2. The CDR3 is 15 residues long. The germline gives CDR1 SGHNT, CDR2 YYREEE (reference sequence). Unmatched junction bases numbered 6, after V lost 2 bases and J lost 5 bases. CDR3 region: CASSFPSGDTGELFF. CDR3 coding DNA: TGTGCCAGCAGCTTCCCCAGCGGGGATACCGGGGAGCTGTTTTTT.

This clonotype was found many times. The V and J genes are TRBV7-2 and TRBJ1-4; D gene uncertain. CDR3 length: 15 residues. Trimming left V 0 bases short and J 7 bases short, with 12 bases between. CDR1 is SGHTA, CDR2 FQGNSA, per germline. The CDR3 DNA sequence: TGTGCCAGCAGCTTAGCGACCTTGGGTGGTGAAAAACTGTTTTTT. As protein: CASSLATLGGEKLFF.

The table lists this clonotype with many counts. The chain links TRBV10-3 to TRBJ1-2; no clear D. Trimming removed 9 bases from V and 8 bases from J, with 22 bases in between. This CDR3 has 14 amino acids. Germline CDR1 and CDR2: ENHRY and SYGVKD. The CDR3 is CAISPLTDAGGYTF. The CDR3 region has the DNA TGTGCCATATCCCCCCTTACGGATGCGGGCGGCTACACCTTC.

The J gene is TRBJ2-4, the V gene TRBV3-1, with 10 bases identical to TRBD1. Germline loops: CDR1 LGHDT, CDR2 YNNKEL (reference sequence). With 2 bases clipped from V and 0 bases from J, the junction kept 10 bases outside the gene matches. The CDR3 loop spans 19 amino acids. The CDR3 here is CASSQLETGGILAKNIQYF. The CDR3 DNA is TGTGCCAGCAGCCAACTGGAGACAGGGGGCATACTAGCCAAAAACATTCAGTACTTC.

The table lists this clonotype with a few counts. The CDR3 spells CASSVAPRYLGGDYEQYF. The CDR3 DNA reads TGTGCCAGCAGCGTAGCTCCCCGTTATTTGGGGGGGGATTACGAGCAGTACTTC. V and J are TRBV9 and TRBJ2-7, with 7 nucleotides matching TRBD2. With V trimmed by 0 bases and J by 4 bases, 16 bases remained unmatched. The germline CDR1 and CDR2 sequences are SGDLS and YYNGEE. The CDR3 is 18 amino acids.

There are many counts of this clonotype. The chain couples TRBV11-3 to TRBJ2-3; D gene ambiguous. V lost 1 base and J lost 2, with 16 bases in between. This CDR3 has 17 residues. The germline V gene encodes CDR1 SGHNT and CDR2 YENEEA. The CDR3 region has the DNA TGTGCCAGCAGCTTAGGAGTGGCAGGAAGGGACACAGATACGCAGTATTTT. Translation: CASSLGVAGRDTDTQYF.

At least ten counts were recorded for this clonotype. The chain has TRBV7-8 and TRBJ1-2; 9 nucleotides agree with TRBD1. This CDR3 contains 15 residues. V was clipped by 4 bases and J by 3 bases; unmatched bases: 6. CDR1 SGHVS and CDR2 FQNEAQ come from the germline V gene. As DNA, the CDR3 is TGTGCCAGCAGCTCCCCGGGACAGGGATACTATGGCTACACCTTC. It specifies CASSSPGQGYYGYTF.

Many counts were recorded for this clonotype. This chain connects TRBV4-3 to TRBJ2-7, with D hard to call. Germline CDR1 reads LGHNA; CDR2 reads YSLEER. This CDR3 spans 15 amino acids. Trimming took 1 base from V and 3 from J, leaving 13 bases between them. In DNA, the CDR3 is TGCGCCAGCAGCCAAGCCGTGGAGCGCTTCTACGAGCAGTACTTC. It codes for CASSQAVERFYEQYF.

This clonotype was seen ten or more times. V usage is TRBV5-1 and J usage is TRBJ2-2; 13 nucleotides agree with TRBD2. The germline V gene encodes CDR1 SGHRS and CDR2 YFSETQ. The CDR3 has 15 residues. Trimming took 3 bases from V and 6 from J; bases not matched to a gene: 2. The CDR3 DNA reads TGCGCCAGCAGCTGGACTAGCGGGAGCTCCGGGGAGCTGTTTTTT. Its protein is CASSWTSGSSGELFF.

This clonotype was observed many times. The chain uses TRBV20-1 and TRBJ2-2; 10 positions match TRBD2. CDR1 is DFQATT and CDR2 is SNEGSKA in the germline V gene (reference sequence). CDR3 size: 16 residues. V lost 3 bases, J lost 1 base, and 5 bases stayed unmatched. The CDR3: CSARKPSGRNTGELFF. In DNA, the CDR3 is TGCAGTGCTAGGAAACCTAGCGGGAGGAACACCGGGGAGCTGTTTTTT.

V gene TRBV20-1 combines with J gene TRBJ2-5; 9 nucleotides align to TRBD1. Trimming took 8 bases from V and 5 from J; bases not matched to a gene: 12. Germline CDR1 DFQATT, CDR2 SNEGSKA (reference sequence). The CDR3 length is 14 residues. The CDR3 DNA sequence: TGCAGTCCCTCACAGGGGGCGCGAGGGGAGACCCAGTACTTC. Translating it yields CSPSQGARGETQYF.

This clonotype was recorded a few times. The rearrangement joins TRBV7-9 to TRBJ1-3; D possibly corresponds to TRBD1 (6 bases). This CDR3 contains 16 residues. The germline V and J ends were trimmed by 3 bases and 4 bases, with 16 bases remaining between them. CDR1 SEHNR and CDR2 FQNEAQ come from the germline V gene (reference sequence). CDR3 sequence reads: CASSFPRGPEGNTIYF. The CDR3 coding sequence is TGTGCCAGCAGCTTTCCCAGGGGCCCAGAAGGAAACACCATATATTTT.

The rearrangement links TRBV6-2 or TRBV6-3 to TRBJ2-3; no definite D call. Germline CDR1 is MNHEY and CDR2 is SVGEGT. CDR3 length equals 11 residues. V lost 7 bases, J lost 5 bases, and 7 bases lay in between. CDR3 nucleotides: TGTGCCAGCACCTCCCGAGATACGCAGTATTTT. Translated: CASTSRDTQYF.

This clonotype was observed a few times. CDR3 residues: CASSPRTGEQLGEKLFF. In nucleotides, the CDR3 is TGTGCCAGCAGTCCTCGGACAGGGGAGCAACTAGGGGAAAAACTGTTTTTT. This sequence joins TRBV28 and TRBJ1-4; 9 bases map to TRBD1. CDR3 length equals 17 residues. V lost 5 bases, J lost 8 bases, and 15 bases stayed unmatched. CDR1 and CDR2 from the germline V gene are MDHEN and SYDVKM. The whole variable domain, filled in from reference TRBV28 and TRBJ1-4, reads DVKVTQSSRYLVKRTGEKVFLECVQDMDHENMFWYRQDPGLGLRLIYFSYDVKMKEKGDIPEGYSVSREKKERFSLILESASTNQTSMYLCASSPRTGEQLGEKLFFGSGTQLSVL.

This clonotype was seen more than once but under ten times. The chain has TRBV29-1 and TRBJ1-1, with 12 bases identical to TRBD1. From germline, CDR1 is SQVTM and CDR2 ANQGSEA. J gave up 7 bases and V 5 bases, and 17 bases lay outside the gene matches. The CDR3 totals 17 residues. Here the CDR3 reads CSVRTMGQGARDGEAFF. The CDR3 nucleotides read TGCAGCGTTAGAACAATGGGACAGGGGGCGAGGGATGGTGAAGCTTTCTTT.

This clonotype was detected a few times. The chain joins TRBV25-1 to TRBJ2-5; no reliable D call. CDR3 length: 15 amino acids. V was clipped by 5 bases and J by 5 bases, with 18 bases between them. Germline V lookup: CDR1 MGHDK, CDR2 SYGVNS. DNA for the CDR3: TGTGCCAGCAGTTCAAGCTTCCCAATTATGGAGACCCAGTACTTC. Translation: CASSSSFPIMETQYF.